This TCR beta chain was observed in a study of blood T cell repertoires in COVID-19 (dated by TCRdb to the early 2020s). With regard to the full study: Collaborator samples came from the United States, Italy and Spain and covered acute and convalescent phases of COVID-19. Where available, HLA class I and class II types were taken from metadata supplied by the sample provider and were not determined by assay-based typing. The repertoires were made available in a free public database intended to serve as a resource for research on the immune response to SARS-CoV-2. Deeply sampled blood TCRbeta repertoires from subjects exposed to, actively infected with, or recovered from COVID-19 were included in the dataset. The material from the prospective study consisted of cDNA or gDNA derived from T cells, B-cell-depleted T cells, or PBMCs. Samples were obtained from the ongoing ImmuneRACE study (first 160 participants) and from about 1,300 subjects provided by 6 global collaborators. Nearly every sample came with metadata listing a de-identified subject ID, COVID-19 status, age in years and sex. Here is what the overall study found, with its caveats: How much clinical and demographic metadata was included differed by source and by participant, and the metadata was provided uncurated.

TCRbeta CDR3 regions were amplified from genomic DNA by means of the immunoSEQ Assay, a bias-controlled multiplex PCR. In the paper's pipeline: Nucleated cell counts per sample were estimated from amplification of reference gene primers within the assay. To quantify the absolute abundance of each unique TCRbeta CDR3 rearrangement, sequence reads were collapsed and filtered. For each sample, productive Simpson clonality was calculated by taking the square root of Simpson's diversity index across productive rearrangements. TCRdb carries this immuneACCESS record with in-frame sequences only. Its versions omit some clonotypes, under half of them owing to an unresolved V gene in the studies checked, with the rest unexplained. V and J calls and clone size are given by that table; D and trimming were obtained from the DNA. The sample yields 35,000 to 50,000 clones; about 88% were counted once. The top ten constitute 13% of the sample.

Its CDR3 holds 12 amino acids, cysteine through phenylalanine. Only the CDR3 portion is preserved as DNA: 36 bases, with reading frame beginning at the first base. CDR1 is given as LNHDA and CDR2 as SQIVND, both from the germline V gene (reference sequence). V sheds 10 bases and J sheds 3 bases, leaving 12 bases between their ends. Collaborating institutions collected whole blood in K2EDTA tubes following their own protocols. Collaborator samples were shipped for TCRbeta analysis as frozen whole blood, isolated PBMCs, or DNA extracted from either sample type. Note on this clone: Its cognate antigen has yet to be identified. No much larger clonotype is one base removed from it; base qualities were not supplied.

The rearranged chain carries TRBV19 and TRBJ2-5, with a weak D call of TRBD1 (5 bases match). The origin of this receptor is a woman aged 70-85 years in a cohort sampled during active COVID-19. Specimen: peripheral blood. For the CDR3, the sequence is CATSQGEETQYF. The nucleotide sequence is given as TGTGCCACTTCGCAGGGTGAAGAGACCCAGTACTTC.